The source of this TCR beta chain is a study of CD8+CD57+ T cells in acquired aplastic anemia. Study in general: Mean yield of DNA from sorted CD4+ and CD8+ cells was approximately 3 ug. Study-wide findings and caveats: Patients and controls had in common 25 to 30 CD8+ CDR3 sequences.

V shed 11 bases and J shed 0 bases, with 13 bases lying between them. Germline assignment: CDR1 SNHLY and CDR2 FYNNEI. CDR3 length equals 14 residues. Those patients picked for sequencing had displayed CD8+CD57+ cell expansion on flow cytometry. Genomic DNA, the template, was used for profiling of the TCR beta VDJ and CDR3. Each CDR3 protein is one row after TCRdb ran MiXCR on the reads. Of roughly 160,000 distinct CDR3 sequences listed, roughly 48% are singletons. This clonotype was seen many times. Its antigen remains unknown. The clonotype was recovered from a human donor with aplastic anemia. The sequenced material came from sorted CD4+, CD8+, or CD8+CD57+ T cells (not recorded which) from PBMCs. This chain links TRBV2 with TRBJ1-4; D unresolved. CDR3 sequence (DNA): TGTGCCGCAAAGCGCACGGCAACTAATGAAAAACTGTTTTTT. It is translated as CAAKRTATNEKLFF.